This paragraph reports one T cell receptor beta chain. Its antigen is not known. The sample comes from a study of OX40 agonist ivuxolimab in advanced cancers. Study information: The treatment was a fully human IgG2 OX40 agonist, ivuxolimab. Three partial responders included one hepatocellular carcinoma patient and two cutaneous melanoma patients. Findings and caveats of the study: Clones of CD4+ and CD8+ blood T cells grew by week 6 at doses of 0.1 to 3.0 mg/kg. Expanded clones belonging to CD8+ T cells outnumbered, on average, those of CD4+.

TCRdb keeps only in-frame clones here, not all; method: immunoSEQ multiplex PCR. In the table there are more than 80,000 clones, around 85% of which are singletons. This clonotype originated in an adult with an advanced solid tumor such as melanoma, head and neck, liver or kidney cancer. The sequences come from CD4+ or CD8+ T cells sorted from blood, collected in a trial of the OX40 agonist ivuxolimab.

CDR3 amino acids: CASSEGGINEQFF. DNA for the CDR3: TGTGCCAGCAGCGAGGGAGGAATCAATGAGCAGTTCTTC. This rearrangement joins TRBV2 to TRBJ2-1, with D possibly matching TRBD2 (6 bases). Germline lookup yields CDR1 SNHLY and CDR2 FYNNEI. The CDR3 length is 13 residues. The V gene lost 6 bases and the J gene lost 6 bases, with 12 bases spanning the gap.